This T cell receptor (beta chain) was identified during a study of blood T cell repertoires in COVID-19. Profiling relied on immunoSEQ multiplex PCR, and the TCRdb table lists in-frame clones only, not all of them. The table has approximately 58,000 clones, roughly 90% seen once; the top ten hold over 3%. The V gene's germline CDR1 is SQVTM and CDR2 ANQGSEA. V lost 3 bases, J lost 6 bases, and 12 bases lay in between. There are 12 residues in the CDR3. This clonotype was sampled from a human donor in a cohort sampled during active COVID-19. Sequencing was performed on peripheral blood. This chain connects TRBV29-1 to TRBJ2-7; maybe TRBD2 (5 bases). DNA of the CDR3: TGCAGCGTTGACAGCGGCCGGGGCGAGCAGTACTTC. This codes for CSVDSGRGEQYF.